The 15 T cell receptor beta chains reported below all come from one sample, sequenced in a study of T cell responses to AZD1222 COVID-19 vaccine. Clones were sequenced by immunoSEQ multiplex PCR, and TCRdb holds only the in-frame ones, with some missing. This table holds some 170,000 clones, around nine tenths found once. Sequencing was performed on peripheral blood, taken on day 0 of AZD1222 vaccination. These receptors were taken from an adult in good health.

V and J are TRBV5-8 and TRBJ1-2; 7 bases map to TRBD1. After removal of 2 bases from V and 2 bases from J, the junction contained 9 bases not matched to a gene. CDR3 length equals 16 residues. Germline loops: CDR1 SGHTS, CDR2 YDEGEE. The DNA for the CDR3 is TGTGCCAGCAGCTTTGGCGGGAGACAGGGCAACTATGGCTACACCTTC. It encodes CASSFGGRQGNYGYTF.

This clone has just one count. V and J are TRBV10-3 and TRBJ2-5; TRBD1 agrees at 10 bases. The CDR3 totals 15 residues. The germline V gene encodes CDR1 ENHRY and CDR2 SYGVKD. Germline trimming cut 4 bases from V and 3 bases from J; bases unmatched to any gene: 5. The CDR3 loop is CAISATGTGEETQYF. CDR3 sequence (DNA): TGTGCCATCAGTGCCACCGGGACAGGGGAAGAGACCCAGTACTTC.

A few counts support this clone. V is TRBV7-6 and J is TRBJ2-1; D is tentatively TRBD1 or TRBD2 (6 bases each). CDR1 is SGHVS and CDR2 is FNYEAQ in the germline V gene. Trimming stripped 5 bases from V and 2 bases from J, with 10 bases between. CDR3 length equals 14 residues. CDR3 sequence (DNA): TGTGCCAGCAGCCCGGGGGCCACCTACAATGAGCAGTTCTTC. As protein: CASSPGATYNEQFF. The full variable domain, rest sourced from reference TRBV7-6 and TRBJ2-1, is GAGVSQSPRYKVTKRGQDVALRCDPISGHVSLYWYRQALGQGPEFLTYFNYEAQQDKSGLPNDRFSAERPEGSISTLTIQRTEQRDSAMYRCASSPGATYNEQFFGPGTRLTVL.

The J gene is TRBJ1-1, the V gene TRBV7-3; the D is unclear. CDR1 and CDR2 from the germline V gene are SGHTA and FQGTGA. The CDR3 runs 14 residues. V was clipped by 1 base and J by 1 base, with 7 bases between them. The CDR3 reads CASSLKAGNTEAFF. The DNA for the CDR3 is TGTGCCAGCAGCTTAAAGGCTGGGAACACTGAAGCTTTCTTT. The variable domain in full, with the rest retrieved from reference TRBV7-3 and TRBJ1-1, is GAGVSQTPSNKVTEKGKYVELRCDPISGHTALYWYRQSLGQGPEFLIYFQGTGAADDSGLPNDRFFAVRPEGSVSTLKIQRTERGDSAVYLCASSLKAGNTEAFFGQGTRLTVV.

The V gene is TRBV3-1 (or the pseudogene TRBV3-2), the J gene TRBJ1-4, with a weak D call TRBD1 (5 bases). This CDR3 is 14 amino acids long. CDR1 LGHDT and CDR2 YNNKEL come from the germline V gene (reference sequence). Deletions cut 4 bases from V and 4 bases from J, with 10 bases between. CDR3 bases: TGTGCCAGCAGCCTGGACACTTTTAATGAAAAACTGTTTTTT. Residues: CASSLDTFNEKLFF.

This chain connects TRBV18 to TRBJ1-5; a possible D gene is TRBD1 (5 bases). The germline gives CDR1 KGHSH, CDR2 LQKENI. The CDR3 spans 17 residues. V was cut by 0 bases and J by 6 bases, with 18 bases left in between. The CDR3 protein is CASSPPGVAALSQPQHF. CDR3 DNA sequence: TGTGCCAGCTCACCACCAGGGGTAGCAGCCCTAAGTCAGCCCCAGCATTTT.

The chain combines TRBV29-1 with TRBJ1-1; no definite D call. This CDR3 is 10 amino acids long. Between the trimmed V and J ends, which lost 2 bases and 9 bases, there was a span of 7 bases. Germline CDR1 reads SQVTM; CDR2 reads ANQGSEA. In DNA form, the CDR3 reads TGCAGCGTTGAATCGGCCAAAGCTTTCTTT. Encoded protein: CSVESAKAFF.

The J gene is TRBJ2-3, the V gene TRBV24-1; 10 bases are a match to TRBD1. The V and J ends lost 3 bases and 5 bases, in that order; junction bases with no gene match: 4. The CDR3 runs to 15 residues. Germline loops: CDR1 KGHDR, CDR2 SFDVKD. The CDR3 is CATSDLGQGIDTQYF. CDR3 in DNA: TGTGCCACCAGTGATCTGGGACAGGGGATAGATACGCAGTATTTT.

This rearrangement joins TRBV5-1 to TRBJ1-1; 9 nucleotides match TRBD1. The V segment lost 5 bases and the J segment 5 bases; nucleotides outside the gene matches: 10. The germline gives CDR1 SGHRS, CDR2 YFSETQ. This CDR3 is built from 15 residues. CDR3 nucleotides: TGCGCCAGCAGGCCAACAGGGGGCGCCGAGACTGAAGCTTTCTTT. Translation gives CASRPTGGAETEAFF.

This chain connects TRBV6-5 to TRBJ1-5, with 7 nucleotides matching TRBD1. The trim removed 6 bases at V and 6 bases at J, leaving 8 bases unmatched. CDR1 and CDR2 (germline): MNHEY, SVGAGI. The CDR3 has 14 amino acids. The CDR3 region has the DNA TGTGCCAGCAGCCGTGACAGGGTGGGTCAGCCCCAGCATTTT. Amino acids: CASSRDRVGQPQHF.

The chain is built from TRBV27 and TRBJ1-5; TRBD1 aligns across 10 bases. The V gene's germline CDR1 is MNHEY and CDR2 SMNVEV (reference sequence). The CDR3 spans 15 residues. V dropped 5 bases and J dropped 5; count of bases not matched to a gene: 6. As DNA, the CDR3 is TGTGCCAGCAGTGCAACGGACAGGGGGTATCAGCCCCAGCATTTT. Residues: CASSATDRGYQPQHF.

This clone is a singleton in its sample. The rearrangement links TRBV7-8 to TRBJ2-3; 8 bases align to TRBD1. The junction had 8 bases not matched to a gene; V was cut back by 4 bases and J by 5 bases. The CDR3 spans 15 residues. Germline lookup yields CDR1 SGHVS and CDR2 FQNEAQ. The CDR3: CASSYEDRDGDTQYF. Here the CDR3 DNA reads TGTGCCAGCAGCTACGAGGACAGGGATGGAGATACGCAGTATTTT.

The chain combines TRBV15 with TRBJ1-4, with 10 bases identical to TRBD1. V lost 4 bases to trimming and J lost 7 bases; unmatched junction nucleotides: 6. The CDR3 is made up of 15 amino acids. The germline gives CDR1 LNHNV, CDR2 YYDKDF (reference sequence). In DNA form, the CDR3 reads TGTGCCACCAGCACTAGACAGGGGGCGGGTGAAAAACTGTTTTTT. This translates into CATSTRQGAGEKLFF.

This clone was counted a single time. The chain uses TRBV9 and TRBJ1-4; 9 bases match TRBD1. J lost 8 bases, V lost 3 bases, and 5 bases had no gene match. The CDR3 is made up of 14 amino acids. The germline CDR1 and CDR2 sequences are SGDLS and YYNGEE. The CDR3 loop reads CASSAGTGQEKLFF. The CDR3 DNA reads as TGTGCCAGCAGCGCCGGGACAGGGCAGGAAAAACTGTTTTTT.

V is TRBV19 and J is TRBJ1-4; the match to TRBD1 covers 9 bases. V lost 3 bases and J lost 3; bases outside the gene matches: 5. The CDR3 contains 16 residues. Germline assignment: CDR1 LNHDA and CDR2 SQIVND (reference sequence). The DNA of the CDR3 is TGTGCCAGTAGTATTGGACAGGGGAGGGCTAATGAAAAACTGTTTTTT. Amino acids: CASSIGQGRANEKLFF.